The 10 T cell receptor beta chains given below trace back to one sample, sequenced in a study of shared clonotypes between healthy human individuals. Only in-frame clones appear in the TCRdb table, and some are missing; sequencing was by immunoSEQ multiplex PCR. The sample lists fewer than 550,000 clones, 75% to 80% occurring once. Sequences were obtained from PBMCs. These receptors were obtained from a woman aged 40-49 years in good health. Some clones in this sample may be carry-over from other donors' samples.

This clone was seen a few times. The rearrangement joins TRBV7-9 to TRBJ1-2; possibly TRBD1 for D (6 bases). This CDR3 has 14 amino acids. Germline lookup yields CDR1 SEHNR and CDR2 FQNEAQ (reference sequence). V shed 1 base and J shed 6 bases, with 12 bases lying between them. The DNA of the CDR3 is TGTGCCAGCAGCTTAGTTTGGCAGGGGAATGGCTACACCTTC. Protein product: CASSLVWQGNGYTF.

Only a few counts were recorded for this clone. V is TRBV7-6 and J is TRBJ2-3; TRBD1 matches at 7 bases. V was pared by 1 base and J by 4 bases, with 11 bases of the junction left unmatched. The CDR3 covers 17 residues. Germline CDR1 is SGHVS and CDR2 is FNYEAQ. In nucleotides, the CDR3 is TGTGCCAGCAGCTTAGTTGTGGTGGCAGGGGGTGCAGATACGCAGTATTTT. It is translated as CASSLVVVAGGADTQYF.

The chain joins TRBV9 to TRBJ2-2; tentative D call: TRBD1 (5 bases). CDR1 and CDR2 (germline): SGDLS, YYNGEE. The CDR3 length is 17 residues. The V end was cut by 0 bases, the J end by 5 bases, with 17 bases between. DNA of the CDR3: TGTGCCAGCAGCGTAGAGGACACCCTCGCTTATACCGGGGAGCTGTTTTTT. Translating gives CASSVEDTLAYTGELFF.

There are a few counts of this clone. The gene calls are TRBV28 and TRBJ2-7, with D hard to call. V dropped 8 bases and J dropped 1 base, with 6 bases sitting between them. The CDR3 consists of 11 residues. From germline, CDR1 is MDHEN and CDR2 SYDVKM. CDR3 nucleotides: TGTGCCAGCGGGGTATCCTACGAGCAGTACTTC. Protein sequence: CASGVSYEQYF.

Only one count was recorded for this clone. The V call is TRBV28, the J call TRBJ1-4; TRBD1 is a possible D gene (5 bases). This CDR3 is 14 amino acids long. Trimming left V 3 bases short and J 6 bases short, with 11 bases between. Germline-derived CDR1 and CDR2 are MDHEN and SYDVKM. Here the CDR3 DNA reads TGTGCCAGCAGTTTCCCCGGACAAGATGAAAAACTGTTTTTT. Translating gives CASSFPGQDEKLFF.

This rearrangement joins TRBV27 to TRBJ2-3; D uncertain. V shed 2 bases and J shed 9 bases, with 9 bases lying between them. The CDR3 runs 12 residues. Germline V lookup: CDR1 MNHEY, CDR2 SMNVEV (reference sequence). The CDR3 region has the DNA TGTGCCAGCAGTTTAGACCGACTCACGCAGTATTTT. It yields the protein CASSLDRLTQYF.

The CDR3: CSVEKTGVNTEAFF. DNA for the CDR3: TGCAGCGTTGAAAAGACAGGGGTGAACACTGAAGCTTTCTTT. The V gene is TRBV29-1, the J gene TRBJ1-1; TRBD1 agrees at 8 bases. The germline gives CDR1 SQVTM, CDR2 ANQGSEA. J lost 0 bases, V lost 2 bases, and 2 bases had no gene match. CDR3 length: 14 residues.

The J gene is TRBJ1-6, the V gene TRBV28; possibly TRBD1 for D (5 bases). Trimming left V 2 bases short and J 11 bases short, with 16 bases between. The germline CDR1 and CDR2 sequences are MDHEN and SYDVKM. The CDR3 is 15 amino acids. The CDR3 reads CASSLMDRDEAPLHF. The DNA for the CDR3 is TGTGCCAGCAGTTTAATGGACCGGGACGAGGCACCCCTCCACTTT.

This chain joins TRBV5-4 and TRBJ2-2; 13 bases line up with TRBD2. The germline V gene has CDR1 SGHNT and CDR2 YYREEE (reference sequence). V lost 4 bases and J lost 5; bases outside the gene matches: 8. The CDR3 covers 17 residues. The CDR3 is CASSSGLAGVWTGELFF. The CDR3 coding sequence is TGTGCCAGCAGCAGCGGACTAGCGGGAGTTTGGACCGGGGAGCTGTTTTTT. The whole variable domain, filled in from reference TRBV5-4 and TRBJ2-2, reads ETGVTQSPTHLIKTRGQQVTLRCSSQSGHNTVSWYQQALGQGPQFIFQYYREEENGRGNFPPRFSGLQFPNYSSELNVNALELDDSALYLCASSSGLAGVWTGELFFGEGSRLTVL.

This clone was detected only once. V usage is TRBV5-1 and J usage is TRBJ2-7; the match to TRBD1 covers 8 bases. Germline CDR1 SGHRS, CDR2 YFSETQ. Unmatched junction bases numbered 6, after V lost 0 bases and J lost 4 bases. The CDR3 has 15 residues. CDR3 amino acids: CASSLGTGLFYEQYF. The CDR3 DNA reads TGCGCCAGCAGCTTGGGGACAGGGCTTTTTTACGAGCAGTACTTC.